Each of the 30 T cell receptor beta chains below was sequenced from the same sample in a study of cytomegalovirus exposure and HLA in healthy donors. A multiplex PCR was run with 60 Vbeta primers and 13 Jbeta primers. This table comes from immunoSEQ multiplex PCR, and its TCRdb copy is limited to in-frame clones, with some not included. Among approximately 140,000 clones listed, around 70% were seen once. The source material was PBMCs. Source of these receptors: a human donor in good health.

This clone was detected a few times. The chain joins TRBV10-3 to TRBJ2-5; 7 bases line up with TRBD2. The CDR3 loop spans 13 amino acids. CDR1 and CDR2 (germline): ENHRY, SYGVKD. V trimming: 6 bases; J trimming: 5 bases; junction bases outside the gene matches: 6. The CDR3 bases are TGTGCCATCAGGCCCGTGGGAGGGGAGACCCAGTACTTC. Translating it yields CAIRPVGGETQYF.

The chain joins TRBV6-5 to TRBJ1-6; perhaps TRBD1 as D (6 bases). This CDR3 has 16 amino acids. Germline values: CDR1 MNHEY, CDR2 SVGAGI. V lost 2 bases and J lost 4, with 12 bases in between. The CDR3 sequence: CASSYDQGLYNSPLHF. The CDR3 DNA sequence: TGTGCCAGCAGTTACGATCAGGGGTTGTATAATTCACCCCTCCACTTT.

This clone was picked up a small number of times. The chain carries TRBV28 and TRBJ2-7; D is unclear. V was cut by 1 base and J by 1 base, with 8 bases left in between. Per germline, CDR1 MDHEN and CDR2 SYDVKM. The CDR3 extends over 14 amino acids. Here the CDR3 reads CASSLLTTSYEQYF. The CDR3 DNA follows: TGTGCCAGCAGTTTATTAACCACTTCCTACGAGCAGTACTTC. Full variable domain (remainder filled in from reference TRBV28 and TRBJ2-7): DVKVTQSSRYLVKRTGEKVFLECVQDMDHENMFWYRQDPGLGLRLIYFSYDVKMKEKGDIPEGYSVSREKKERFSLILESASTNQTSMYLCASSLLTTSYEQYFGPGTRLTVT.

The chain recombines TRBV6-5 with TRBJ1-1; D uncertain. This CDR3 region has 13 residues. CDR1 is MNHEY and CDR2 is SVGAGI in the germline V gene. V dropped 5 bases and J dropped 1 base, with 8 bases sitting between them. The CDR3 here is CASSLGRNTEAFF. The CDR3 DNA reads TGTGCCAGCAGTCTGGGGAGGAACACTGAAGCTTTCTTT.

This clone was found a few times. The J gene is TRBJ2-5, the V gene TRBV5-4, with a weak D call TRBD2 (6 bases). The length of the CDR3 is 16 residues. Trimming removed 2 bases at V and 1 base at J, with 15 bases between. Germline CDR1 reads SGHNT; CDR2 reads YYREEE (reference sequence). The CDR3 nucleotides read TGTGCCAGCAGCTTTAGTCCCTGGCGGGGCCAAGAGACCCAGTACTTC. Amino acid sequence: CASSFSPWRGQETQYF.

This chain links TRBV6-5 with TRBJ2-7; 9 bases match TRBD1. This CDR3 has 15 amino acids. CDR1 MNHEY and CDR2 SVGAGI come from the germline V gene. V lost 0 bases and J lost 2; bases outside the gene matches: 2. The CDR3: CASSYSRDRAYEQYF. The CDR3, as DNA: TGTGCCAGCAGTTACTCAAGGGACAGGGCCTACGAGCAGTACTTC.

The V call is TRBV5-5, the J call TRBJ2-5; the D gene is possibly TRBD1 (6 bases). Germline CDR1 reads SGHKS; CDR2 reads YYEKEE (reference sequence). The V and J ends lost 4 bases and 3 bases respectively, with 13 bases between them. The CDR3 consists of 14 residues. The CDR3 nucleotides read TGTGCCAGCAGCACCTTACAGGGTAAAGAGACCCAGTACTTC. Its translation is CASSTLQGKETQYF.

The chain carries TRBV7-2 and TRBJ2-3, with a tentative D call TRBD1 (6 bases). The CDR3 spans 15 residues. Germline V CDR1 and CDR2: SGHTA, FQGNSA. Trimming removed 2 bases from V and 2 bases from J, with 11 bases in between. This CDR3 reads CASSLMGALTDTQYF. DNA of the CDR3: TGTGCCAGCAGCTTAATGGGGGCACTCACAGATACGCAGTATTTT. Drawing the rest from reference TRBV7-2 and TRBJ2-3, the complete variable domain is GAGVSQSPSNKVTEKGKDVELRCDPISGHTALYWYRQSLGQGLEFLIYFQGNSAPDKSGLPSDRFSAERTGGSVSTLTIQRTQQEDSAVYLCASSLMGALTDTQYFGPGTRLTVL.

V usage is TRBV28 and J usage is TRBJ2-1; 7 bases align to TRBD1. Germline lookup yields CDR1 MDHEN and CDR2 SYDVKM. The CDR3 contains 15 residues. After removal of 5 bases from V and 0 bases from J, the junction contained 4 bases not matched to a gene. CDR3 protein: CASSPGQSSYNEQFF. As DNA, the CDR3 is TGTGCCAGCAGTCCGGGACAGAGCTCCTACAATGAGCAGTTCTTC.

This clone came up a few times. One end of the junction varies from germline; a read error may be responsible. V and J are TRBV7-9 and TRBJ1-2; 12 bases align to TRBD1. Germline loops: CDR1 SEHNR, CDR2 FQNEAQ (reference sequence). There are 19 residues in the CDR3. CDR3 DNA sequence: TGTTCCAGCAGCACGACTCGTCCCGGGACAGGGGGCGGTAACTATGGCTACACCTTC. Translating it yields CSSSTTRPGTGGGNYGYTF.

The chain has TRBV5-4 and TRBJ2-1; 12 bases map to TRBD2. Germline V CDR1 and CDR2: SGHNT, YYREEE (reference sequence). The CDR3 is 15 amino acids. The V segment lost 4 bases and the J segment 7 bases; nucleotides outside the gene matches: 6. The CDR3 bases are TGTGCCAGCAGCCCGACTAGCGGGAGTTTAAATGAGCAGTTCTTC. It yields the protein CASSPTSGSLNEQFF.

V and J are TRBV19 and TRBJ2-1; 11 bases are a match to TRBD2. The CDR3 contains 15 residues. Germline CDR1 LNHDA, CDR2 SQIVND (reference sequence). Unmatched junction bases numbered 7, after V lost 6 bases and J lost 6 bases. The CDR3 DNA follows: TGTGCCAGTAGCGAACTAGCGGGAGTGGTCAATGAGCAGTTCTTC. Translation: CASSELAGVVNEQFF. The full variable domain, its missing parts supplied by reference TRBV19 and TRBJ2-1, is DGGITQSPKYLFRKEGQNVTLSCEQNLNHDAMYWYRQDPGQGLRLIYYSQIVNDFQKGDIAEGYSVSREKKESFPLTVTSAQKNPTAFYLCASSELAGVVNEQFFGPGTRLTVL.

A few counts support this clone. The sample has other DNA sequences that encode this CDR3 too. This chain uses TRBV7-2 with TRBJ2-5; 12 nucleotides match TRBD2. Per the germline V gene, CDR1 is SGHTA and CDR2 is FQGNSA. This CDR3 region has 15 residues. V was pared by 5 bases and J by 5 bases, with 6 bases of the junction left unmatched. The CDR3 nucleotides read TGTGCCAGCAGCCCTCTAGCGGGGGGGGTGGAGACCCAGTACTTC. It encodes CASSPLAGGVETQYF.

The chain has TRBV29-1 and TRBJ1-5, with a tentative D call TRBD1 (5 bases). CDR1 is SQVTM, CDR2 ANQGSEA, per germline. The CDR3 sequence is 13 residues long. V was cut by 5 bases and J by 2 bases, with 10 bases left in between. The CDR3 nucleotides read TGCAGCGTTATGGGGGGTGGCAATCAGCCCCAGCATTTT. Protein: CSVMGGGNQPQHF.

The chain couples TRBV19 to TRBJ2-3, with D possibly matching TRBD2 (6 bases). The germline V and J ends were trimmed by 0 bases and 8 bases, with 6 bases remaining between them. Germline assignment: CDR1 LNHDA and CDR2 SQIVND (reference sequence). This CDR3 is 12 amino acids long. The CDR3, as DNA: TGTGCCAGTAGTATAGATAGCGGTACGCAGTATTTT. Residues: CASSIDSGTQYF.

The gene calls are TRBV27 and TRBJ2-7, with 9 bases fitting TRBD1. Per the germline V gene, CDR1 is MNHEY and CDR2 is SMNVEV (reference sequence). V lost 3 bases to trimming and J lost 4 bases; unmatched junction nucleotides: 7. This CDR3 contains 15 residues. CDR3 protein: CASSFSGTGFYEQYF. The CDR3 DNA is TGTGCCAGCAGTTTCTCCGGGACAGGGTTTTACGAGCAGTACTTC.

This chain links TRBV10-3 with TRBJ1-5; 7 bases map to TRBD1. The V gene end was trimmed by 4 bases and the J gene end by 7 bases; junction bases not matched to a gene: 10. The germline V gene encodes CDR1 ENHRY and CDR2 SYGVKD. The CDR3 spans 15 residues. CDR3 in DNA: TGTGCCATCAGTGGTGACAGGGCCGTTGGACAGCCCCAGCATTTT. Residues: CAISGDRAVGQPQHF.

The sample holds a few counts of this clone. The rearrangement joins TRBV5-6 to TRBJ2-3; TRBD1 agrees at 7 bases. The V gene end was trimmed by 1 base and the J gene end by 1 base; junction bases not matched to a gene: 3. CDR1 and CDR2 from the germline V gene are SGHDT and YYEEEE. CDR3 length: 15 amino acids. CDR3 sequence reads: CASSLRGPGTDTQYF. As DNA, the CDR3 is TGTGCCAGCAGCTTGAGGGGGCCAGGCACAGATACGCAGTATTTT.

The rearrangement uses TRBV4-2 and TRBJ2-5, with TRBD2 matching 14 bases. Looked up from germline, CDR1 is LGHNA and CDR2 is YNFKEQ. V lost 1 base to trimming and J lost 5 bases; unmatched junction nucleotides: 12. This CDR3 has 19 amino acids. The CDR3 sequence is CASSQGGLAGVFGSETQYF. The CDR3 coding sequence is TGTGCCAGCAGCCAAGGGGGACTAGCGGGAGTCTTCGGGTCTGAGACCCAGTACTTC.

V is TRBV6-5 and J is TRBJ2-2; TRBD2 agrees at 15 bases. With V trimmed by 7 bases and J by 7 bases, 4 bases remained unmatched. CDR3 length equals 15 residues. Germline V CDR1 and CDR2: MNHEY, SVGAGI. This chain's CDR3 is CASKGLAGGLGELFF. CDR3 DNA sequence: TGTGCCAGCAAAGGACTAGCGGGGGGGCTCGGGGAGCTGTTTTTT.

The rearrangement links TRBV19 to TRBJ1-2; 9 bases agree with TRBD1. Germline CDR1 reads LNHDA; CDR2 reads SQIVND (reference sequence). The junction had 8 bases not matched to a gene; V was cut back by 6 bases and J by 6 bases. The CDR3 is made up of 14 amino acids. CDR3 loop: CASRAGTGFDGYTF. The CDR3 DNA reads as TGTGCCAGTAGGGCCGGGACAGGGTTCGATGGCTACACCTTC.

The genes are TRBV19 and TRBJ1-2; tentative D call: TRBD1 (6 bases). The germline V gene has CDR1 LNHDA and CDR2 SQIVND (reference sequence). V dropped 4 bases and J dropped 5 bases, with 17 bases sitting between them. This CDR3 spans 15 amino acids. The CDR3 region has the DNA TGTGCCAGTAGTACCACAGGGTCGGCCTTTTATGGCTACACCTTC. It translates to CASSTTGSAFYGYTF. Based on the CDR3 plus reference TRBV19 and TRBJ1-2, the full variable domain is DGGITQSPKYLFRKEGQNVTLSCEQNLNHDAMYWYRQDPGQGLRLIYYSQIVNDFQKGDIAEGYSVSREKKESFPLTVTSAQKNPTAFYLCASSTTGSAFYGYTFGSGTRLTVV.

This clone was found a few times. The chain carries TRBV7-9 and TRBJ2-5; D might be TRBD1 (6 bases). Germline CDR1 and CDR2: SEHNR and FQNEAQ (reference sequence). Trimming left V 5 bases short and J 11 bases short, with 15 bases between. This CDR3 has 12 residues. CDR3 sequence: CASSPTGTKQYF. CDR3 nucleotide sequence: TGTGCCAGCAGCCCCACCGGGACAAAGCAGTACTTC. Based on the CDR3 plus reference TRBV7-9 and TRBJ2-5, the full variable domain is DTGVSQNPRHKITKRGQNVTFRCDPISEHNRLYWYRQTLGQGPEFLTYFQNEAQLEKSRLLSDRFSAERPKGSFSTLEIQRTEQGDSAMYLCASSPTGTKQYFGPGTRLLVL.

The chain has TRBV6-5 and TRBJ2-3, with 7 bases matching TRBD2. The CDR3 is 15 amino acids. In germline, CDR1 is MNHEY, CDR2 SVGAGI. Germline trimming cut 2 bases from V and 4 bases from J; bases unmatched to any gene: 6. This CDR3 reads CASSYASGAPDTQYF. In DNA, the CDR3 is TGTGCCAGCAGTTACGCTAGCGGAGCCCCAGATACGCAGTATTTT.

The V and J genes are TRBV28 and TRBJ2-2, with D perhaps TRBD1 (6 bases). V gave up 10 bases and J gave up 11 bases, with 14 bases separating them. The germline CDR1 and CDR2 sequences are MDHEN and SYDVKM. The CDR3 spans 11 residues. CDR3 bases: TGTGCCACCGATGGGGGCCACGAGCTGTTTTTT. Protein product: CATDGGHELFF.

The chain employs TRBV5-4 and TRBJ2-1, with TRBD2 identical over 7 bases. The germline gives CDR1 SGHNT, CDR2 YYREEE (reference sequence). V lost 0 bases to trimming and J lost 8 bases; unmatched junction nucleotides: 5. The CDR3 length is 14 residues. The CDR3 loop reads CASSLAGGLHEQFF. The DNA of the CDR3 is TGTGCCAGCAGCTTGGCGGGAGGTCTACATGAGCAGTTCTTC.

The chain couples TRBV25-1 to TRBJ2-5; D is ambiguous. In germline, CDR1 is MGHDK, CDR2 SYGVNS. The ends were cut back, 4 bases at V and 5 bases at J, with 11 bases in the middle. The CDR3 has 13 residues. Written as DNA, the CDR3 is TGTGCCAGCAGTGGGGTCGGGTGGGAGACCCAGTACTTC. Amino acid sequence: CASSGVGWETQYF.

This chain links TRBV6-1 with TRBJ2-5, with D tentatively TRBD1 (5 bases). The CDR3 consists of 15 residues. Trimming shortened V by 0 bases and J by 6 bases, and 14 bases separated the two germline ends. Germline V gives CDR1 MNHNS, CDR2 SASEGT. This CDR3 is CASSEASGFMKTQYF. The CDR3 DNA sequence: TGTGCCAGCAGTGAAGCGTCAGGGTTTATGAAGACCCAGTACTTC.

This clone was seen a handful of times. The rearrangement links TRBV7-6 to TRBJ2-7; TRBD2 matches 10 bases. This CDR3 has 17 amino acids. V was clipped by 0 bases and J by 2 bases; unmatched bases: 7. CDR1 and CDR2 from the germline V gene are SGHVS and FNYEAQ. The CDR3 DNA sequence: TGTGCCAGCAGCTTAGCGTCGGCTAGCGGGGGCCCCTACGAGCAGTACTTC. Protein: CASSLASASGGPYEQYF.

This clone was detected once. The chain has TRBV19 and TRBJ1-4; 8 bases fit TRBD1. Germline-derived CDR1 and CDR2 are LNHDA and SQIVND (reference sequence). The trim removed 3 bases at V and 11 bases at J, leaving 5 bases unmatched. The CDR3 contains 13 residues. CDR3 sequence (DNA): TGTGCCAGTAGTATTGGGACAGGAGTGAAACTGTTTTTT. Amino acids: CASSIGTGVKLFF. The complete variable domain, with remaining parts taken from reference TRBV19 and TRBJ1-4, reads DGGITQSPKYLFRKEGQNVTLSCEQNLNHDAMYWYRQDPGQGLRLIYYSQIVNDFQKGDIAEGYSVSREKKESFPLTVTSAQKNPTAFYLCASSIGTGVKLFFGSGTQLSVL.